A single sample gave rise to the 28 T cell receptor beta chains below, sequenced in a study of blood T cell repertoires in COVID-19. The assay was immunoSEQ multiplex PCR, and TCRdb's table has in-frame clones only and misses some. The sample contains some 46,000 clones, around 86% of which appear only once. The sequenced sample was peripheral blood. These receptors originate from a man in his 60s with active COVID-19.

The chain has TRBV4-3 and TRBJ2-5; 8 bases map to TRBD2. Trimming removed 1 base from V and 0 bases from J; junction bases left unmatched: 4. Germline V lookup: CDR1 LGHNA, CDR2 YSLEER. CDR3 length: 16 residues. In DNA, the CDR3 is TGCGCCAGCAGCCAAGCTGCGGGGGGATACCAAGAGACCCAGTACTTC. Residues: CASSQAAGGYQETQYF.

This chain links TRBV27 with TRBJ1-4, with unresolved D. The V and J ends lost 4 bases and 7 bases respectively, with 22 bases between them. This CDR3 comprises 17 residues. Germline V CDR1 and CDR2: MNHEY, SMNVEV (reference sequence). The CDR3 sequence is CASSSETSPGWGEKLFF. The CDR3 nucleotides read TGTGCCAGCAGTTCCGAAACGTCCCCGGGATGGGGTGAAAAACTGTTTTTT.

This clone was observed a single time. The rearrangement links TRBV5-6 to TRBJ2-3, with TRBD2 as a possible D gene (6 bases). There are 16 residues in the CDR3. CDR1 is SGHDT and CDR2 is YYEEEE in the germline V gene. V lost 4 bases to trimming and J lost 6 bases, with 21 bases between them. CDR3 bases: TGTGCCAGCAGCCGCCAAGGGACTGCTCGTTCCGATACGCAGTATTTT. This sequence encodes CASSRQGTARSDTQYF.

The CDR3 spells CASSEWGQSGNEQYF. In nucleotides, the CDR3 is TGTGCCAGTAGTGAGTGGGGGCAGTCGGGTAACGAGCAGTACTTC. The chain carries TRBV19 and TRBJ2-7; D possibly corresponds to TRBD1 (6 bases). The CDR3 has 15 residues. Looked up from germline, CDR1 is LNHDA and CDR2 is SQIVND (reference sequence). V lost 5 bases and J lost 5, with 19 bases in between.

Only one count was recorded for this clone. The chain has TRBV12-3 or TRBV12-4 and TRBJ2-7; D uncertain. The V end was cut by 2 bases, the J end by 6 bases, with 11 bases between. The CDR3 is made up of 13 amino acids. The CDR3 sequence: CASSLFESGEQYF. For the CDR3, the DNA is TGTGCCAGCAGTTTATTCGAATCGGGCGAGCAGTACTTC.

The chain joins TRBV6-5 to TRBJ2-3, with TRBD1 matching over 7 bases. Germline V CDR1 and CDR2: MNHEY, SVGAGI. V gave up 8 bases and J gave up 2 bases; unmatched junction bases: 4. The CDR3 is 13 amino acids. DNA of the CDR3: TGTGCCAGCCTAAGGGGGCTCACAGATACGCAGTATTTT. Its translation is CASLRGLTDTQYF.

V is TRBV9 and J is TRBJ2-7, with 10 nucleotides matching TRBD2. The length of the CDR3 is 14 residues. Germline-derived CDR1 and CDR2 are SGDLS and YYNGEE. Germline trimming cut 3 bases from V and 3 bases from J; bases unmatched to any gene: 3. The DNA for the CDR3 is TGTGCCAGCAGCGGAACTAGCGGGATCTACGAGCAGTACTTC. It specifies CASSGTSGIYEQYF.

CDR3 nucleotide sequence: TGTGCCAGCAGTTTTGGGGGAGGAGCCGGGGAGCTGTTTTTT. Its protein product is CASSFGGGAGELFF. The chain uses TRBV27 and TRBJ2-2, with D possibly TRBD2 on 6 matching bases. Trimming removed 3 bases at V and 6 bases at J, with 11 bases between. The CDR3 runs to 14 residues. CDR1 and CDR2 (germline): MNHEY, SMNVEV (reference sequence).

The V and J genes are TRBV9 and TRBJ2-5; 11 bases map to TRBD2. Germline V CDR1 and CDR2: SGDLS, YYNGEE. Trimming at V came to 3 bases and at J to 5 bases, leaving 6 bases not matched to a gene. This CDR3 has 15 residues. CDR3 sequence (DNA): TGTGCCAGCAGCGCAGGGACTAGCGGAGGGGAGACCCAGTACTTC. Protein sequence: CASSAGTSGGETQYF.

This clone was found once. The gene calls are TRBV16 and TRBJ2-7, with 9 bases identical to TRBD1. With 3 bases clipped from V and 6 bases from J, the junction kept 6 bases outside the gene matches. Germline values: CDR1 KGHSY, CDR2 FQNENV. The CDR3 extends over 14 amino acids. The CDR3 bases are TGTGCCAGCAGCCACCGGACAGGGGCTGTCGAGCAGTACTTC. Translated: CASSHRTGAVEQYF.

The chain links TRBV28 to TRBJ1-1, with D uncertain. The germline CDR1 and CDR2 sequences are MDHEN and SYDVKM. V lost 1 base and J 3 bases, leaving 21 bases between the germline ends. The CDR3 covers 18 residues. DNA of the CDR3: TGTGCCAGCAGTTTATCCCGGTTGCGGCGTTCGTTGGACACTGAAGCTTTCTTT. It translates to CASSLSRLRRSLDTEAFF. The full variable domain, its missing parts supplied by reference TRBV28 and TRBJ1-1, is DVKVTQSSRYLVKRTGEKVFLECVQDMDHENMFWYRQDPGLGLRLIYFSYDVKMKEKGDIPEGYSVSREKKERFSLILESASTNQTSMYLCASSLSRLRRSLDTEAFFGQGTRLTVV.

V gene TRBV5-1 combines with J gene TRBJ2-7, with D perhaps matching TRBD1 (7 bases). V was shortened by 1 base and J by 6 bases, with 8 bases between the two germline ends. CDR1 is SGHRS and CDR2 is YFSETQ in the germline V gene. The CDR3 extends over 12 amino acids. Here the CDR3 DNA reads TGCGCCAGCAGCTTGCAGGGGGGCGAGCAGTACTTC. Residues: CASSLQGGEQYF.

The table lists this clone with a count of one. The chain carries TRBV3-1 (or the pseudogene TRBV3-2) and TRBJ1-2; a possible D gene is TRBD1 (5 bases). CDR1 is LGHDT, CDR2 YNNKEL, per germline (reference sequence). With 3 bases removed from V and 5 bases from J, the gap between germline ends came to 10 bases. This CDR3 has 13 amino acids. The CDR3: CASSHGRAYGYTF. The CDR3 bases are TGTGCCAGCAGCCACGGCAGGGCTTATGGCTACACCTTC.

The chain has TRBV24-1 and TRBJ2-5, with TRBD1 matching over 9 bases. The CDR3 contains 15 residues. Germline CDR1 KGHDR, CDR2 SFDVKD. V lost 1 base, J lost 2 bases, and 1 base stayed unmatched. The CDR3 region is CATSDLQGAQETQYF. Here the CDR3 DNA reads TGTGCCACCAGTGATTTACAGGGGGCGCAAGAGACCCAGTACTTC.

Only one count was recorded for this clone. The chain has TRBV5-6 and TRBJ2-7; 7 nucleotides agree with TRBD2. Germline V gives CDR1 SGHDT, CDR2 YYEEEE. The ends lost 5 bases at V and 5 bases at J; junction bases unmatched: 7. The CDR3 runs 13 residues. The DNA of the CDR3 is TGTGCCAGCAGTCTGGGTCGGGGGGACGAGCAGTACTTC. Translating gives CASSLGRGDEQYF.

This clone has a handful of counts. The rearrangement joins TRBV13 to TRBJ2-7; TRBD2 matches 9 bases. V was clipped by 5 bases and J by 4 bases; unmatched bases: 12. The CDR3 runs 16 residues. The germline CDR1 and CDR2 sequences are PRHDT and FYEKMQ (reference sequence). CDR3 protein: CASSASPHSGSYEQYF. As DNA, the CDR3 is TGTGCCAGCAGCGCCAGTCCCCATAGCGGGAGTTACGAGCAGTACTTC.

In DNA form, the CDR3 reads TGTGCCAGCTCACCATCCCTAGCGGGGGCCTCTGGGGCCAACGTCCTGACTTTC. It yields the protein CASSPSLAGASGANVLTF. The chain joins TRBV18 to TRBJ2-6, with 10 bases aligning to TRBD2. Losses at the gene ends were 2 bases for V and 0 bases for J; bases not matched to a gene: 4. The CDR3 is made up of 18 amino acids. Germline values: CDR1 KGHSH, CDR2 LQKENI.

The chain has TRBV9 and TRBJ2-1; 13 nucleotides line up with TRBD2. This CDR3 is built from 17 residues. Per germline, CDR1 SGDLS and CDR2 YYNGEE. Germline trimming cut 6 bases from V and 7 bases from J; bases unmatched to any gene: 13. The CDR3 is CASTSRPLAGGKNEQFF. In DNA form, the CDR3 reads TGTGCCAGCACCTCTAGGCCACTAGCGGGAGGGAAGAATGAGCAGTTCTTC.

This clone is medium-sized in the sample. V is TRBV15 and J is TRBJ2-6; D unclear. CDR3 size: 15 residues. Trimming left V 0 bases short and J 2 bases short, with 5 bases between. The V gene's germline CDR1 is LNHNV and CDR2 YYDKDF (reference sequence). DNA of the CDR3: TGTGCCACCAGCAGAGATTCAGCTGGGGCCAACGTCCTGACTTTC. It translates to CATSRDSAGANVLTF. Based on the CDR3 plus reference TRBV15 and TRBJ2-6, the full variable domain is DAMVIQNPRYQVTQFGKPVTLSCSQTLNHNVMYWYQQKSSQAPKLLFHYYDKDFNNEADTPDNFQSRRPNTSFCFLDIRSPGLGDTAMYLCATSRDSAGANVLTFGAGSRLTVL.

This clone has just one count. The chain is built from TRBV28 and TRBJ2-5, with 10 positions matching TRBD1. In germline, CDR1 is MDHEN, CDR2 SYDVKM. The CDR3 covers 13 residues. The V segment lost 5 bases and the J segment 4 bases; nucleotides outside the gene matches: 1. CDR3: CASSRQGAETQYF. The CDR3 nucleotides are TGTGCCAGCAGTCGACAGGGGGCAGAGACCCAGTACTTC.

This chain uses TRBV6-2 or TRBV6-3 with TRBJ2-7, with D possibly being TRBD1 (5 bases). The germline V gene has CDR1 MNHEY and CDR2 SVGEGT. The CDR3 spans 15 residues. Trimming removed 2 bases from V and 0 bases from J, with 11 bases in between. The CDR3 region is CASSYRQTSSYEQYF. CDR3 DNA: TGTGCCAGCAGTTACAGACAGACAAGCTCCTACGAGCAGTACTTC.

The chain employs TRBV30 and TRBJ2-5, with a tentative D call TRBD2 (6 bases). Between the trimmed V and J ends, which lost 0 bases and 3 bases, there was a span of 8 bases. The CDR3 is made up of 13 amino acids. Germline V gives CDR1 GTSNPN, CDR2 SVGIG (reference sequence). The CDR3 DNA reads TGTGCCTGGAGTGTACTAGCCGAAGAGACCCAGTACTTC. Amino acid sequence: CAWSVLAEETQYF.

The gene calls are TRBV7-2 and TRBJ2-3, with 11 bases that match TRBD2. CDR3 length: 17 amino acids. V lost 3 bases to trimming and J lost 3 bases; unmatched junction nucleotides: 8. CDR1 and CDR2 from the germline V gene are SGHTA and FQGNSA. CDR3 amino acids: CASSLDSGRAVTDTQYF. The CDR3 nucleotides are TGTGCCAGCAGCTTGGATAGCGGGAGGGCCGTTACAGATACGCAGTATTTT.

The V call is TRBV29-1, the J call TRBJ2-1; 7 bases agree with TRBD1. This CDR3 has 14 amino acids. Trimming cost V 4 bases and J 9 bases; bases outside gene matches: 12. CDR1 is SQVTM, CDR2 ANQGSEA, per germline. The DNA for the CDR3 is TGCAGCGTTGTCCTACCGTTTCACAGGGGTGAGCAGTTCTTC. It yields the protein CSVVLPFHRGEQFF.

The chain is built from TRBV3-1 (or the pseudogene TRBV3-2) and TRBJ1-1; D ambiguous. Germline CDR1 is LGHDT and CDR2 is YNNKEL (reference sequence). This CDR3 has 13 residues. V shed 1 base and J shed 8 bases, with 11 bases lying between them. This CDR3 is CASSQAVQFEAFF. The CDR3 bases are TGTGCCAGCAGCCAAGCGGTACAGTTCGAAGCTTTCTTT.

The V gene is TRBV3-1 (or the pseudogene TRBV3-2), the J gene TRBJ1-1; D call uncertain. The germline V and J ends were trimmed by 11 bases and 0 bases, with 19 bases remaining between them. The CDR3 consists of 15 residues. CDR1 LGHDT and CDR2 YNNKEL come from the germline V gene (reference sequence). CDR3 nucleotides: TGTGCCGCTGAAAAACAAACGGGTTTGAACACTGAAGCTTTCTTT. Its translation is CAAEKQTGLNTEAFF.

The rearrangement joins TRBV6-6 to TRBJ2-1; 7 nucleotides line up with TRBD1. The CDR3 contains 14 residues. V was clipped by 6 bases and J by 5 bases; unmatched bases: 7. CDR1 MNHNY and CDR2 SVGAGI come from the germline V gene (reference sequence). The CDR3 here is CASSPGTENNEQFF. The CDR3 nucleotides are TGTGCCAGCAGCCCGGGGACAGAAAACAATGAGCAGTTCTTC.

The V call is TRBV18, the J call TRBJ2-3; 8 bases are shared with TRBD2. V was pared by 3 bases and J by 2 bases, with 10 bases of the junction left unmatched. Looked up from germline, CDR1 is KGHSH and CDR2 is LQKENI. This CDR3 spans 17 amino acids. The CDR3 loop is CASSPRGSGMLTDTQYF. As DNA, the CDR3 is TGTGCCAGCTCACCGCGAGGTAGCGGGATGCTCACAGATACGCAGTATTTT.